This T cell receptor (beta chain) stems from a study of T cell responses to AZD1222 COVID-19 vaccine. Study-wide results and caveats: White British donors predominated, females outnumbered males, and clonal diversity was possibly underestimated. Spike-wide vaccine-associated CD4 TCRs dominated at 160-218 and 743-854. Per reports, nearly half of all spike-specific TCRs target regions that are unmutated in variants. Spike-specific TCR breadth and depth went up after people got two AZD1222 doses.

In germline, CDR1 is LNHDA, CDR2 SQIVND (reference sequence). This CDR3 has 13 residues. V was shortened by 9 bases and J by 5 bases, with 14 bases between the two germline ends. On this clone: Its target is unknown.

Measured with immunoSEQ multiplex PCR; TCRdb has only the in-frame clones, and not every one. The sample holds 95,000 to 150,000 clones; 85% to 90% are singletons and the top ten take around 3.1%. The sequence was obtained from an adult in good health. V gene TRBV19 combines with J gene TRBJ1-5, with a possible D match to TRBD1 (5 bases). This specimen was peripheral blood, taken on day 0 of AZD1222 vaccination. CDR3 in DNA: TGTGCCAGCAAGGACACCTACGATCAGCCCCAGCATTTT. Translation: CASKDTYDQPQHF.